This is a list of T cell receptor beta chains from one sample in a study of blood T cells in healthy people across ages. In TCRdb, the 5' RACE reads were re-called with MiXCR into one record per CDR3 protein. The sample lists 800,000 to 1,000,000 distinct CDR3 sequences, about 48% occurring once. Sequencing input: blood. The receptors originated from a man younger than 45 in good health. The CDR3 runs from the conserved cysteine through the conserved F or W. A D gene is named only where the DNA matches it firmly. Size is omitted from some rows. Given values are once, few, many or a class for expanded clones.

v_call: TRBV7-2; clone_size: .; j_call: TRBJ1-2; d_call: .; cdr3_nt: TGTGCCAGCACCTTCAGGGACACAATTAACTATGGCTACACCTTC; cdr3_aa: CASTFRDTINYGYTF
v_call: TRBV20-1; clone_size: .; j_call: TRBJ2-5; d_call: TRBD2; cdr3_nt: TGCAGTGCATATAGACTAGCGGGGGGGTACAATGAGCAGTACTTC; cdr3_aa: CSAYRLAGGYNEQYF
v_call: TRBV7-2; clone_size: many; j_call: TRBJ2-3; d_call: TRBD1; cdr3_nt: TGTGCCAGCAGCACTCGACAGGGAAGGGGGTACACAGATACGCAGTATTTT; cdr3_aa: CASSTRQGRGYTDTQYF
v_call: TRBV5-1; clone_size: .; j_call: TRBJ2-3; d_call: .; cdr3_nt: TGCGCCAGCCCGCAATCTAGCACAGATACGCAGTATTTT; cdr3_aa: CASPQSSTDTQYF
v_call: TRBV7-9; clone_size: few; j_call: TRBJ2-3; d_call: .; cdr3_nt: TGTGCCAGCAGCGTCCGGGGTGCTAGCACAGATACGCAGTATTTT; cdr3_aa: CASSVRGASTDTQYF
v_call: TRBV11-2; clone_size: .; j_call: TRBJ2-1; d_call: .; cdr3_nt: TGTGCCAGCAGCTTAAATTCCCATGAGCAGTTCTTC; cdr3_aa: CASSLNSHEQFF
v_call: TRBV3-1; clone_size: .; j_call: TRBJ2-1; d_call: TRBD2; cdr3_nt: TGTGCCAGCAGCCAAGATCTGCGGGGGGACCCTGAGCAGTTCTTC; cdr3_aa: CASSQDLRGDPEQFF
v_call: TRBV20-1; clone_size: .; j_call: TRBJ2-5; d_call: .; cdr3_nt: TGCAGTGCTCGTAGAGGGGAGACCCAGTACTTC; cdr3_aa: CSARRGETQYF
v_call: TRBV5-5; clone_size: .; j_call: TRBJ2-3; d_call: .; cdr3_nt: TGTGCCAGCAGCTTGGCGGCAGGTACTTATGGAGATACGCAGTATTTT; cdr3_aa: CASSLAAGTYGDTQYF
v_call: TRBV12-3/TRBV12-4; clone_size: once; j_call: TRBJ2-1; d_call: .; cdr3_nt: TGTGCCAGCTGGGACGCCGTCTACAATGAGCAGTTCTTC; cdr3_aa: CASWDAVYNEQFF
v_call: TRBV10-3; clone_size: .; j_call: TRBJ2-7; d_call: .; cdr3_nt: TGTGCCATCAGTATATCCCAGGGGTCCCACGAGCAGTACTTC; cdr3_aa: CAISISQGSHEQYF
v_call: TRBV29-1; clone_size: .; j_call: TRBJ2-5; d_call: .; cdr3_nt: TGCAGCGTTGAGAGGGTTCAAGAGACCCAGTACTTC; cdr3_aa: CSVERVQETQYF
v_call: TRBV15; clone_size: .; j_call: TRBJ2-7; d_call: .; cdr3_nt: TGTGCCACCAGCAGAGATGGGACGACGGAATCCTACGAGCAGTACTTC; cdr3_aa: CATSRDGTTESYEQYF
v_call: TRBV20-1; clone_size: many; j_call: TRBJ2-1; d_call: .; cdr3_nt: TGCAGTGCTAGTATAGCAGGGCCCTACAATGAGCAGTTCTTC; cdr3_aa: CSASIAGPYNEQFF
v_call: TRBV4-1; clone_size: .; j_call: TRBJ1-1; d_call: .; cdr3_nt: TGCGCCAGCAGCCAAGTGGGGTGGGGCGTTGAAGCTTTCTTT; cdr3_aa: CASSQVGWGVEAFF
v_call: TRBV7-2; clone_size: once; j_call: TRBJ2-1; d_call: TRBD2; cdr3_nt: TGTGCCAGCAGCCCTCGACTAGCCGATGAGCAGTTCTTC; cdr3_aa: CASSPRLADEQFF
v_call: TRBV9; clone_size: many; j_call: TRBJ1-2; d_call: .; cdr3_nt: TGTGCCAGCAGCGTAGGACCGGGGGCGATAGATGGCTACACCTTC; cdr3_aa: CASSVGPGAIDGYTF
v_call: TRBV7-9; clone_size: .; j_call: TRBJ2-1; d_call: .; cdr3_nt: TGTGCCAGCAGTAAAGAACGCAGGGCCCTTTACAATGAGCAGTTCTTC; cdr3_aa: CASSKERRALYNEQFF
v_call: TRBV14; clone_size: many; j_call: TRBJ2-7; d_call: TRBD1; cdr3_nt: TGTGCCAGCAGGGGGACAGGGGACTACGAGCAGTACTTC; cdr3_aa: CASRGTGDYEQYF
v_call: TRBV11-1; clone_size: many; j_call: TRBJ1-2; d_call: .; cdr3_nt: TGTGCCAGCAGCCGAGACGGGAACTATGGCTACACCTTC; cdr3_aa: CASSRDGNYGYTF
v_call: TRBV28; clone_size: .; j_call: TRBJ2-7; d_call: TRBD1; cdr3_nt: TGTGCCAGCAGTAAGGGGGACAGGGGAGTTTCCTACGAGCAGTACTTC; cdr3_aa: CASSKGDRGVSYEQYF
v_call: TRBV6-2/TRBV6-3; clone_size: .; j_call: TRBJ1-2; d_call: TRBD1; cdr3_nt: TGTGCCAGCAGTTACCGGACAGGGGCCTATGGCTACACCTTC; cdr3_aa: CASSYRTGAYGYTF
v_call: TRBV7-9; clone_size: few; j_call: TRBJ2-1; d_call: TRBD1; cdr3_nt: TGTGCCAGCAGTCAACAACCGGGACAGGGGGACAATGAGCAGTTCTTC; cdr3_aa: CASSQQPGQGDNEQFF
v_call: TRBV3-1; clone_size: .; j_call: TRBJ2-2; d_call: .; cdr3_nt: TGTGCCTCGGAGGGTTACACCGGGGAGCTGTTTTTT; cdr3_aa: CASEGYTGELFF
v_call: TRBV5-1; clone_size: .; j_call: TRBJ2-1; d_call: TRBD2; cdr3_nt: TGCGCCAGCCGACCTGATGGACTAGCGGGGGGTTGGGACCACAATGAGCAGTTCTTC; cdr3_aa: CASRPDGLAGGWDHNEQFF
v_call: TRBV5-1; clone_size: .; j_call: TRBJ2-5; d_call: .; cdr3_nt: TGCGCCAGCAGCTTACTGGACCGGCTGGAGACCCAGTACTTC; cdr3_aa: CASSLLDRLETQYF
v_call: TRBV6-2/TRBV6-3; clone_size: once; j_call: TRBJ2-4; d_call: TRBD1; cdr3_nt: TGTGCCAGCAGTGACGGACAGGGGGCTCAAGAGCAGTACTTC; cdr3_aa: CASSDGQGAQEQYF
v_call: TRBV20-1; clone_size: .; j_call: TRBJ1-1; d_call: TRBD1; cdr3_nt: TGCAGTGCTAGAGCCGGGACAGGGGGCTATAACACTGAAGCTTTCTTT; cdr3_aa: CSARAGTGGYNTEAFF
v_call: TRBV12-3/TRBV12-4; clone_size: .; j_call: TRBJ2-3; d_call: .; cdr3_nt: TGTGCCAGCGGAGAGCGGCGTGATAGCACAGATACGCAGTATTTT; cdr3_aa: CASGERRDSTDTQYF
v_call: TRBV29-1; clone_size: .; j_call: TRBJ1-2; d_call: TRBD1; cdr3_nt: TGCAGCGTCGTATATAAGACAGGGAACTATGGCTACACCTTC; cdr3_aa: CSVVYKTGNYGYTF
v_call: TRBV29-1; clone_size: few; j_call: TRBJ2-7; d_call: .; cdr3_nt: TGCAGCGTGGCCCCTACAGGGTCCGACGAGCAGTACTTC; cdr3_aa: CSVAPTGSDEQYF
v_call: TRBV20-1; clone_size: .; j_call: TRBJ2-4; d_call: TRBD2; cdr3_nt: TGCAGTGCTAGAGCCCTAGCGGGGGGAACTCCAAACATTCAGTACTTC; cdr3_aa: CSARALAGGTPNIQYF
v_call: TRBV27; clone_size: .; j_call: TRBJ2-3; d_call: TRBD2; cdr3_nt: TGTGCCAGCAGTTTAAGTCTAGCGGGGGGTCAAAGCACAGATACGCAGTATTTT; cdr3_aa: CASSLSLAGGQSTDTQYF
v_call: TRBV2; clone_size: .; j_call: TRBJ2-1; d_call: .; cdr3_nt: TGTGCCAGCGGCGGCGTGGAGCGGCTCCTCTACAATGAGCAGTTCTTC; cdr3_aa: CASGGVERLLYNEQFF
v_call: TRBV18; clone_size: .; j_call: TRBJ2-7; d_call: TRBD1; cdr3_nt: TGTGCCAGCTCGGAACAGGGGACCTACGAGCAGTACTTC; cdr3_aa: CASSEQGTYEQYF
v_call: TRBV12-3/TRBV12-4; clone_size: .; j_call: TRBJ2-7; d_call: TRBD2; cdr3_nt: TGTGCCAGCAGTCCTCGAACTAGCGGGGGAACCTACGAGCAGTACTTC; cdr3_aa: CASSPRTSGGTYEQYF
v_call: TRBV6-1; clone_size: .; j_call: TRBJ2-5; d_call: TRBD2; cdr3_nt: TGTGCCAGCAGTGACACACTAGCGGGGGGTCTCCAAGAGACCCAGTACTTC; cdr3_aa: CASSDTLAGGLQETQYF
v_call: TRBV28; clone_size: .; j_call: TRBJ2-3; d_call: .; cdr3_nt: TGTGCCAGCAGTTTGCGCGCTACGCAGTATTTT; cdr3_aa: CASSLRATQYF
v_call: TRBV15; clone_size: many; j_call: TRBJ1-1; d_call: .; cdr3_nt: TGTGCCACCAGCAGCCCGGCCGGCAACACTGAAGCTTTCTTT; cdr3_aa: CATSSPAGNTEAFF
v_call: TRBV11-2; clone_size: once; j_call: TRBJ1-6; d_call: .; cdr3_nt: TGTGCCAGCAGCAACAATCCCCCAGGGAAAGGCTCACCCCTCCACTTT; cdr3_aa: CASSNNPPGKGSPLHF
v_call: TRBV12-3/TRBV12-4; clone_size: .; j_call: TRBJ2-3; d_call: .; cdr3_nt: TGTGCCAGCAGTTTACACGGATCAGGGGAATATACGCAGTATTTT; cdr3_aa: CASSLHGSGEYTQYF
v_call: TRBV7-2; clone_size: .; j_call: TRBJ2-1; d_call: TRBD2; cdr3_nt: TGTGCCAGCAGTTACAGAGCGGGGGCCTCGTACAATGAGCAGTTCTTC; cdr3_aa: CASSYRAGASYNEQFF
v_call: TRBV10-3; clone_size: few; j_call: TRBJ1-6; d_call: .; cdr3_nt: TGTGCCATCAGTGTTGGGGCCGAATCCTATAATTCACCCCTCCACTTT; cdr3_aa: CAISVGAESYNSPLHF
v_call: TRBV7-2; clone_size: .; j_call: TRBJ2-5; d_call: .; cdr3_nt: TGTGCCAGCAGCCGGTCATCGGAGACCCAGTACTTC; cdr3_aa: CASSRSSETQYF
v_call: TRBV6-5; clone_size: .; j_call: TRBJ1-2; d_call: .; cdr3_nt: TGTGCCATTAAAAAAGGGGGACGTCCTTATGGCTACACCTTC; cdr3_aa: CAIKKGGRPYGYTF
v_call: TRBV13; clone_size: .; j_call: TRBJ2-1; d_call: .; cdr3_nt: TGTGCCAGCAGCCTGGGGGACCTCACCTACAATGAGCAGTTCTTC; cdr3_aa: CASSLGDLTYNEQFF
v_call: TRBV29-1; clone_size: .; j_call: TRBJ2-1; d_call: .; cdr3_nt: TGCAGCGTTGTCTGGGGGAATGAGCAGTTCTTC; cdr3_aa: CSVVWGNEQFF
v_call: TRBV9; clone_size: .; j_call: TRBJ2-1; d_call: .; cdr3_nt: TGTGCCAGCAGCGGATGGGGACTGGGGTACAATGAGCAGTTCTTC; cdr3_aa: CASSGWGLGYNEQFF
v_call: TRBV11-2; clone_size: few; j_call: TRBJ2-4; d_call: .; cdr3_nt: TGTGCCAGCAGCTCCGGCGGGGCCCCCAAAAACATTCAGTACTTC; cdr3_aa: CASSSGGAPKNIQYF
v_call: TRBV9; clone_size: few; j_call: TRBJ1-2; d_call: TRBD1; cdr3_nt: TGTGCCAGCAGCGTAGGTGGCGGGACAGGGGCATCAATTTATGGCTACACCTTC; cdr3_aa: CASSVGGGTGASIYGYTF
v_call: TRBV6-2/TRBV6-3; clone_size: many; j_call: TRBJ2-7; d_call: TRBD1; cdr3_nt: TGTGCCAGCAGTTACAACAGGGGATTCTACGAGCAGTACTTC; cdr3_aa: CASSYNRGFYEQYF
v_call: TRBV27; clone_size: .; j_call: TRBJ2-1; d_call: TRBD2; cdr3_nt: TGTGCCAGCAGTTCAGACTTAGGCGGGGGTGAGCAGTTCTTC; cdr3_aa: CASSSDLGGGEQFF
v_call: TRBV4-1; clone_size: .; j_call: TRBJ2-1; d_call: .; cdr3_nt: TGCGCCAGCAGCCAGACGAGGGCTGGCGGGGTGCTTTACTCCAATGAGCAGTTCTTC; cdr3_aa: CASSQTRAGGVLYSNEQFF
v_call: TRBV6-4; clone_size: many; j_call: TRBJ1-1; d_call: .; cdr3_nt: TGTGCCAGCAGCATTAGAAGAGTCTCCGTTCTGAAAGCTTTCTTT; cdr3_aa: CASSIRRVSVLKAFF